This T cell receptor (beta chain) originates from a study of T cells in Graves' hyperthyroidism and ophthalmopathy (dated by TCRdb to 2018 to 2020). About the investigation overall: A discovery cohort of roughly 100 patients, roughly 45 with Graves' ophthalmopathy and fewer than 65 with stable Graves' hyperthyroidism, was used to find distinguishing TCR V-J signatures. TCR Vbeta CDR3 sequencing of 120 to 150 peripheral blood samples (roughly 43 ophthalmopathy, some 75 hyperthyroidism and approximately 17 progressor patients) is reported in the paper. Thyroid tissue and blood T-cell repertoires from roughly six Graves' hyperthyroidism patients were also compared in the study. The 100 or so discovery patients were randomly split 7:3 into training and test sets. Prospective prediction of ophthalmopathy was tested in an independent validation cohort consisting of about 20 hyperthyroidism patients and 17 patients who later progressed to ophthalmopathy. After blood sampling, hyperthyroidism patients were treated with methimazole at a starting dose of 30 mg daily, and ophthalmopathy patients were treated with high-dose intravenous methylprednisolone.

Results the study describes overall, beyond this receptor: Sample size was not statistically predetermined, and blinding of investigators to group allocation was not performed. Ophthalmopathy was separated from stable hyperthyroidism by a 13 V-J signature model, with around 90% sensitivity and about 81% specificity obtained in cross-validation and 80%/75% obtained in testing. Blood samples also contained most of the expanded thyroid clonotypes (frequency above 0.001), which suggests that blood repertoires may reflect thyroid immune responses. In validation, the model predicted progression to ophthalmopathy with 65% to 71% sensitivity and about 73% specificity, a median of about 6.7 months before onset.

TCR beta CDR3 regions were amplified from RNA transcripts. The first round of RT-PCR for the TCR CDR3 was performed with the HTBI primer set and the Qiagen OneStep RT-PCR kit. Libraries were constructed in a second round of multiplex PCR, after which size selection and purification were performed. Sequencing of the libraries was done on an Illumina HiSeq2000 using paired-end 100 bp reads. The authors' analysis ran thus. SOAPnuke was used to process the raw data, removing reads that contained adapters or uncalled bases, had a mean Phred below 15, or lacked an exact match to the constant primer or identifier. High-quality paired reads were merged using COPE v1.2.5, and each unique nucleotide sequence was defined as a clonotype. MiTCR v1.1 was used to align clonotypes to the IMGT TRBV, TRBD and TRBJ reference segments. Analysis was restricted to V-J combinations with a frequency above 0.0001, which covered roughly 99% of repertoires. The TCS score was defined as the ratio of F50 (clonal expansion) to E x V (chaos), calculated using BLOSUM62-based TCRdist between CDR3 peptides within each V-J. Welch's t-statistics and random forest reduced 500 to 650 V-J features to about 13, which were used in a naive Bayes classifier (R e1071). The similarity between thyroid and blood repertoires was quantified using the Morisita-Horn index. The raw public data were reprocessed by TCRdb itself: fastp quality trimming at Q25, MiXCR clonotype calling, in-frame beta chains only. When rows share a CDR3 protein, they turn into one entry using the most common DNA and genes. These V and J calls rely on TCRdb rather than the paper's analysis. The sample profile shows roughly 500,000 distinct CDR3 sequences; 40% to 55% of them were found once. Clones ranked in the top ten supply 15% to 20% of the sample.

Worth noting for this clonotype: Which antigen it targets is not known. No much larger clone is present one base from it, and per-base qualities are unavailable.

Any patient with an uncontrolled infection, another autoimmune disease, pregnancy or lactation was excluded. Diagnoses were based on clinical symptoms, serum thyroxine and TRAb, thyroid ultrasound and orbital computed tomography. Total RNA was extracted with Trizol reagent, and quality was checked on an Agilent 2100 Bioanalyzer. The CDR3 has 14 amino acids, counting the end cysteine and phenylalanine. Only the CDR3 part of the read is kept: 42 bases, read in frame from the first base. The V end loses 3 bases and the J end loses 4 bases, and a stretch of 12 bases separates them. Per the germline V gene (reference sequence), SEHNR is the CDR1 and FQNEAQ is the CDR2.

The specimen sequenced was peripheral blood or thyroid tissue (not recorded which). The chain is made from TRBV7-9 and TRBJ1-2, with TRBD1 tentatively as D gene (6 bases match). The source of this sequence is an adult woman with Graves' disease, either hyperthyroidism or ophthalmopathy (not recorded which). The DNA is TGTGCCAGCAGCTTTACGGGGGCCTTCTATGGCTACACCTTC. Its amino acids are CASSFTGAFYGYTF. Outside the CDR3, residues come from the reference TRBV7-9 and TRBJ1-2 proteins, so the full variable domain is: DTGVSQNPRHKITKRGQNVTFRCDPISEHNRLYWYRQTLGQGPEFLTYFQNEAQLEKSRLLSDRFSAERPKGSFSTLEIQRTEQGDSAMYLCASSFTGAFYGYTFGSGTRLTVV.